The sequence of this T cell receptor beta chain was determined in a study of blood T cell repertoires in COVID-19. Turning to the study itself: Sources were T cells, B-cell-depleted T cells, or PBMCs; the material itself was cDNA or gDNA.

All enrollees were roughly 18 to 95 years old and from around 25 US areas. Cohorts were based on clinical histories the participants reported. The repertoire was sequenced with immunoSEQ multiplex PCR; TCRdb's copy has only in-frame clones and lacks some. The sample has approximately 230,000 clones; roughly 87% are singletons. The trim removed 8 bases at V and 3 bases at J, leaving 5 bases unmatched. This CDR3 comprises 13 residues. Germline V lookup: CDR1 SEHNR, CDR2 FQNEAQ (reference sequence). The clonotype was recovered from a woman in her 30s with acute COVID-19. Material for sequencing was PBMCs or T cells enriched from blood (not recorded which). V and J are TRBV7-9 and TRBJ2-7, with 9 bases that match TRBD1. The CDR3 is CASRGTGRYEQYF. Here the CDR3 DNA reads TGTGCCAGCCGTGGGACAGGGCGCTACGAGCAGTACTTC.